This T cell receptor beta chain was obtained from a study of T cells in Graves' hyperthyroidism and ophthalmopathy. Study-wide results and caveats: Stable hyperthyroidism was told apart from ophthalmopathy by a model built on 13 V-J features. Most thyroid clonotypes that were expanded above 0.001 also turned up in blood.

Diagnoses used clinical symptoms, serum thyroxine and TRAb, thyroid ultrasound and orbital computed tomography. The germline V and J ends were trimmed by 1 base and 0 bases, with 9 bases remaining between them. Germline V gives CDR1 SGHTA, CDR2 FQGTGA. The CDR3 is 16 residues long. This clonotype was picked up a small number of times. Its cognate antigen is unknown. Amplified TCR beta CDR3 regions came from RNA transcripts. Carried out on the TCR CDR3, a first-round RT-PCR used the HTBI primer set. TCRdb passed the multiplex PCR reads through MiXCR, listing each CDR3 protein once. Of a few hundred thousand distinct CDR3 sequences detected, 46% appear once; the ten largest clones hold about 7.8%.

Sequencing input: peripheral blood or thyroid tissue (not recorded which). The source is a woman aged 18-29 years with Graves' hyperthyroidism. V gene TRBV7-3 combines with J gene TRBJ2-2; D call uncertain. DNA for the CDR3: TGTGCCAGCAGCTTAAATACCGGCTCGAACACCGGGGAGCTGTTTTTT. This gives the protein CASSLNTGSNTGELFF.